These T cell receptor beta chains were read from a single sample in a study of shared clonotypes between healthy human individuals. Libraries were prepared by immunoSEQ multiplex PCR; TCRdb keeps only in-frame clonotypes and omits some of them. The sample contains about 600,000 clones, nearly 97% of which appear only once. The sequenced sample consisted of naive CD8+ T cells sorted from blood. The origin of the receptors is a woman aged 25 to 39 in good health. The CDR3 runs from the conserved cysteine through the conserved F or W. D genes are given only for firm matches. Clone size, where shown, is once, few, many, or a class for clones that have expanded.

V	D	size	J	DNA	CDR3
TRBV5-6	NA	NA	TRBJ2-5	TGTGCCAGCAGCTTGGGCGTTGTTAGGCCCCTGGGGCAAGAGACCCAGTACTTC	CASSLGVVRPLGQETQYF
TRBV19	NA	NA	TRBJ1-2	TGTGCCAGTAGTCTCGACGGGAACTATGGCTACACCTTC	CASSLDGNYGYTF
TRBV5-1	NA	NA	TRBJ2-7	TGCGCCAGCAGCCGTAGTGGTCGTGGAGGGGAGCAGTACTTC	CASSRSGRGGEQYF
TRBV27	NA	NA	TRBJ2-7	TGTGCCAGCAGTTTACACGGGCCCAACTACGAGCAGTACTTC	CASSLHGPNYEQYF
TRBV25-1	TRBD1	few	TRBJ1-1	TGTGCCAGCAGTGACCACGACAGGGGAACTGAAGCTTTCTTT	CASSDHDRGTEAFF
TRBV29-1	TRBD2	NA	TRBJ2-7	TGCAGCGTTCTGACTAGCGGGAGGGCCATCTACGAGCAGTACTTC	CSVLTSGRAIYEQYF
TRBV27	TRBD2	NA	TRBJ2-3	TGTGCCAGCCGCTACGTGGCGGGAGTGGCAGATACGCAGTATTTT	CASRYVAGVADTQYF
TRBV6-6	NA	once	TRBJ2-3	TGTGCCAGCAGTTACGGGGGAGAGACAGATACGCAGTATTTT	CASSYGGETDTQYF
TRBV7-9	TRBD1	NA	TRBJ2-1	TGTGCCAGCATATTCACAGGGGGCAGAGATGAGCAGTTCTTC	CASIFTGGRDEQFF
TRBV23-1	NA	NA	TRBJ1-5	TGCGCCCTAAGAATGGGGCACGATGGCAATCAGCCCCAGCATTTT	CALRMGHDGNQPQHF
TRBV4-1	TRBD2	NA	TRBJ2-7	TGCGCCAGCAGCCTCCTAGCGGGAGATCGGGAGCAGTACTTC	CASSLLAGDREQYF
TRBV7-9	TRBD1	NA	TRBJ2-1	TGTGCCAGCAGGTCACCGGGACAGGGTTTGTCCAATGAGCAGTTCTTC	CASRSPGQGLSNEQFF
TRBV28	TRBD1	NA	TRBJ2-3	TGTGCCAGCAGTCCTCGGACAGGTATAACAGCAGATACGCAGTATTTT	CASSPRTGITADTQYF
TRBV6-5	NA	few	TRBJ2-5	TGTGCCAGCAGTTATGGAGAGACCCAGTACTTC	CASSYGETQYF
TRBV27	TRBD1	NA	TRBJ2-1	TGTGCCAGCAGTTTATGGGGGACAGCCCTCTACAATGAGCAGTTCTTC	CASSLWGTALYNEQFF
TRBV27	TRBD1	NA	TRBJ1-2	TGTGCCAGCAGTTCCCCGGGACAGGGAGGGTATGGCTACACCTTC	CASSSPGQGGYGYTF
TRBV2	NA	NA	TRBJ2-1	TGTGCCAGCAGCGGACGGAGTGTGAGGGAGCAGTTCTTC	CASSGRSVREQFF
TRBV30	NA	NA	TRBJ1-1	TGTGCCTGGATCCTCAACACTGAAGCTTTCTTT	CAWILNTEAFF
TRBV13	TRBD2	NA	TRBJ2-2	TGTGCCAGCAGCCCCTACGGGAGGGCGGGCACCGGGGAGCTGTTTTTT	CASSPYGRAGTGELFF
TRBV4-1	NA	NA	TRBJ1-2	TGCGCCAGCAGCCAGACTCAAACAGGGAACTATGGCTACACCTTC	CASSQTQTGNYGYTF
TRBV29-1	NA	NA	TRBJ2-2	TGCAGCGTTGGGACGGTGAACACCGGGGAGCTGTTTTTT	CSVGTVNTGELFF
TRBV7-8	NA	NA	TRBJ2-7	TGTGCCAGCAGCTTCCCGTACTACGAGCAGTACTTC	CASSFPYYEQYF
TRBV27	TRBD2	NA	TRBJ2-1	TGTGCCAGCAGTTTACCGGGGGGAGGGACCTACAATGAGCAGTTCTTC	CASSLPGGGTYNEQFF
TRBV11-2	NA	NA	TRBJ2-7	TGTGCCAGCAGTCGCACCAGGGTAACCTCCTACGAGCAGTACTTC	CASSRTRVTSYEQYF
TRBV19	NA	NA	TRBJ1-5	TGTGCCAGTAGTATAGGAGGGAGGGCGCGGCGCATTAGCAATCAGCCCCAGCATTTT	CASSIGGRARRISNQPQHF
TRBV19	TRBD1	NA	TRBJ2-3	TGTGCCGCAGGCCGCCGGACAGGTACTTTAACAGATACGCAGTATTTT	CAAGRRTGTLTDTQYF
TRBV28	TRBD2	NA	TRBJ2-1	TGTGCCAGCAGTTTATATCCTAGCGGGAGTAATGAGCAGTTCTTC	CASSLYPSGSNEQFF
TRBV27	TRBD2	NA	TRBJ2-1	TGTGCCAGCAGTTTAGGCGGGGGGAGGAGTGAGCAGTTCTTC	CASSLGGGRSEQFF
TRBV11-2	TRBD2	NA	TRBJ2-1	TGTGCCAGCAGCTTAGGGCTAGCGGTCTACAATGAGCAGTTCTTC	CASSLGLAVYNEQFF
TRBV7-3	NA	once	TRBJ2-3	TGTGCCAGCAGCTTAACAGCTAGCACAGATACGCAGTATTTT	CASSLTASTDTQYF
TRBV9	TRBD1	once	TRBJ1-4	TGTGCCAGCAGCGTAGGGGGACAGGGGAATGAAAAACTGTTTTTT	CASSVGGQGNEKLFF
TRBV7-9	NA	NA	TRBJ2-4	TGTGCCAGCAGCTTAGAGGGTGAGGGGCTGGTCAAAAACATTCAGTACTTC	CASSLEGEGLVKNIQYF
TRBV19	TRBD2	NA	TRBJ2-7	TGTGCCAGTAAAACCGGGGCGGGAGATTTCTCCGAGCAGTACTTC	CASKTGAGDFSEQYF
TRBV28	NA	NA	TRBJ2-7	TGTGCCAGCAGTTTTTCTGGGCGAGACAATTCCTACGAGCAGTACTTC	CASSFSGRDNSYEQYF
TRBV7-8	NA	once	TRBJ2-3	TGTGCCAGCAGCTTAGCGCTAAGTTTCGGGGGAGACTATCTCACAGATACGCAGTATTTT	CASSLALSFGGDYLTDTQYF
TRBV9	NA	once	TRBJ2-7	TGTGCCAGCAGCGTAGAAGGGCTTAGCTCCTACGAGCAGTACTTC	CASSVEGLSSYEQYF
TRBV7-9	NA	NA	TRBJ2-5	TGTGCCAGCAGCGACCCGCGGCAAGAGACCCAGTACTTC	CASSDPRQETQYF
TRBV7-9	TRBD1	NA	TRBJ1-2	TGTGCCAGCAGCTCCCAGGGGGCTAACTATGGCTACACCTTC	CASSSQGANYGYTF
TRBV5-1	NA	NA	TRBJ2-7	TGCGCCAGCAGCTTGGAGCAGGGGCCTGCCTACGAGCAGTACTTC	CASSLEQGPAYEQYF
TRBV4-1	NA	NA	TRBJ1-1	TGCGCCAGCAGCCAAGAGGGACCGAGGACGAGCACTGAAGCTTTCTTT	CASSQEGPRTSTEAFF